This T cell receptor (beta chain) was recorded in a study of T cell responses to AZD1222 COVID-19 vaccine (dated by TCRdb to 2020 to 2022). Looking at the study overall: A total of over 230 trial participants underwent TCR sequencing, of whom about 200 received two doses of AZD1222 and 26 received two doses of the MenACWY control vaccine. Enrollment into the trials was organized by age into subgroups of 18-55, 56-69 and 70-plus years, and those subgroups contained around 150, 28 and 57 TCR-sequenced participants, respectively. What the research found in general, with its limitations: Participants were mostly white British and included more females than males, and it was suggested by the authors that clonal diversity may have been underestimated. Reportedly, almost half of the unique spike-specific TCRs recognized epitopes lying outside the regions that are mutated in the B.1.351 and B.1.1.7 variants. The whole spike protein was spanned by vaccine-associated CD4 TCRs, and dominant responses were seen in regions 160-218 and 743-854. In the small 56-69-year group, the increase in depth fell short of significance, most likely because of low power. No day 14 peak-response samples were available, so repertoires were characterized only after the peak T cell response. After two AZD1222 doses, both the breadth and the depth of spike-specific TCRs were significantly higher than at day 0 and than in MenACWY recipients. Conclusions about previously exposed vaccinees are limited, since just five or six AZD1222 recipients were seropositive for SARS-CoV-2 at baseline.

The CDR3 regions of human TCRbeta chains were analyzed by immunosequencing. In the original analysis: TCRs in the repertoires were matched against a reference library of SARS-CoV-2-specific TCRs that had been generated with the MIRA antigen-specificity platform. Breadth was defined as the fraction of unique TCRs that were SARS-CoV-2-associated. Depth was defined as the fraction of total T cells that were SARS-CoV-2-associated. Using the MIRA data, each spike-specific TCR was assigned both to the spike region to which the TCR was reactive and to a CD4 or CD8 class. Log10-transformed breadth and depth values were compared by one-way ANOVA with Sidak's multiple comparisons tests. The table comes from immuneACCESS by way of TCRdb, which keeps in-frame sequences with V and J called. Part of the clones is missing from these tables; in studies checked, under half for an unresolved V gene and the rest for unknown reasons. V and J calls and clone size are copied from that table; D and trimming were computed from the DNA. The sample table lists some 200,000 clones, approximately 93% of them with a count of one. Together, the top ten hold less than 1.2% of the sample.

V drops 2 bases and J drops 5 bases, leaving 16 bases in between. From the cysteine up to the phenylalanine, the CDR3 has a length of 15 residues. Only the CDR3 part of the read is kept: 45 bases, read in frame from the first base. In the germline V gene, CDR1 corresponds to MNHEY and CDR2 to SVGAGI. On this clone: There is no known antigen for this receptor. Base-call qualities are not available, and no considerably larger clone is one nucleotide away.

This specimen's time point label, interpreted: about 28 days (+/-7) after the second vaccine dose. AZD1222 recipients with second doses at about 4 weeks or about 12 weeks were pooled, because spike-specific TCR depth and breadth did not differ between schedules. Vaccinee samples came from UK trials COV001 and COV002, including a single-blind randomized controlled phase 2/3 trial of AZD1222 (ChAdOx1 nCoV-19) in healthy adults. For TCRbeta chain sequencing, PBMC samples were collected from trial participants at day 0 and at day 28 after the second dose. The sequences come from peripheral blood, collected 28 days after the second AZD1222 dose. This TCR came from an adult who received the AZD1222 COVID-19 vaccine. Rearrangement joined TRBV6-5 to TRBJ2-7, and the D gene may be TRBD2, 6 bases matching. CDR3 loop: CASSYRLARVNEQYF. The base sequence is TGTGCCAGCAGTTACCGTCTAGCGAGGGTAAACGAGCAGTACTTC.